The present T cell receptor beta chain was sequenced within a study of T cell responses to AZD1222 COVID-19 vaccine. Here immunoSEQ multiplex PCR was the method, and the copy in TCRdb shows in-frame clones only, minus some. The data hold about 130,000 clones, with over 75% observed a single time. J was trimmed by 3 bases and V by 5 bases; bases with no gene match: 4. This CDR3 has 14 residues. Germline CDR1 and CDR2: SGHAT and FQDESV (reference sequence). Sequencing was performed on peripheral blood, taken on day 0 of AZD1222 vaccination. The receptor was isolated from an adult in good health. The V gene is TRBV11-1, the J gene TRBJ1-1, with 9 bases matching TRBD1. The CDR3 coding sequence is TGTGCCAGCAGCCCACAGGGGGCCGACACTGAAGCTTTCTTT. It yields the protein CASSPQGADTEAFF.